These T cell receptor beta chains were read from a single sample in a study of technical replicates of blood from several donors. Sequenced by immunoSEQ multiplex PCR; TCRdb stores in-frame clones only, minus some. Of 55,000 to 75,000 clones in the sample, 80% to 95% are singletons; the top ten hold roughly 0.41%. Sample: T cells isolated from PBMCs. The receptor set was obtained from a human donor in good health. Each CDR3 is given with its conserved first and last residue. The D gene is left open where the match is weak. The size of a clone is reported for some rows only, either as once, few or many, or as a class for expanded clones.

j_call,d_call,cdr3_length,clone_size,v_call,cdr3_nt,cdr3_aa
TRBJ2-1,.,15,.,TRBV27,TGTGCCAGCAGTCATACAGGTTCTTCCTACAATGAGCAGTTCTTC,CASSHTGSSYNEQFF
TRBJ2-7,TRBD2,14,.,TRBV9,TGTGCCAGCAGCCTCGGGACTAGTCGGTCCGAGCAGTACTTC,CASSLGTSRSEQYF
TRBJ1-4,TRBD1,14,.,TRBV6-5,TGTGCCAGCAGTCTGACAGGGCTTAATGCAAAACTGTTTTTT,CASSLTGLNAKLFF
TRBJ2-5,.,16,.,TRBV10-2,TGCGCCAGCAGTGTCTTGGGCCTAGCGCGCCAAGAGACCCAGTACTTC,CASSVLGLARQETQYF
TRBJ2-7,TRBD1,15,.,TRBV28,TGTGCCAGCAGAGCGTCCGGGACAGGGTATTACGAGCAGTACTTC,CASRASGTGYYEQYF
TRBJ2-3,.,14,.,TRBV29-1,TGCAGCGTTCATGACAGGGAGGCGAAAGATACGCAGTATTTT,CSVHDREAKDTQYF
TRBJ1-4,TRBD1,15,.,TRBV7-9,TGTGCCAGCAGCAACTCAGGGGGCTATGTTGAAAAACTGTTTTTT,CASSNSGGYVEKLFF
TRBJ2-7,TRBD2,14,.,TRBV14,TGTGCCAGCAGCCAAGCCACGGGAGGCTACGAGCAGTACTTC,CASSQATGGYEQYF
TRBJ1-5,.,14,.,TRBV6-4,TGTGCCAGCAGTGAGGAGCGGGGGATCCAGCCCCAGCATTTT,CASSEERGIQPQHF
TRBJ2-1,.,11,.,TRBV25-1,TGTGCCAGCAGTGAGGGCTATGAGCAGTTCTTC,CASSEGYEQFF
TRBJ2-7,TRBD2,15,once,TRBV5-4,TGTGCCAGCAGTTCAGATAGCGGGACGTCCTACGAGCAGTACTTC,CASSSDSGTSYEQYF
TRBJ2-1,TRBD2,16,.,TRBV9,TGTGCCAGCAGTGGGCTGGGCGGGGGCTCCTACAATGAGCAGTTCTTC,CASSGLGGGSYNEQFF
TRBJ2-7,.,12,.,TRBV5-1,TGCGCCAGCAGCCTAGAACGGGACGAGCAGTACTTC,CASSLERDEQYF
TRBJ2-6,.,17,.,TRBV5-5,TGTGCCAGCAGCTTGGGACTCACCACCACTGGGGCCAACGTCCTGACTTTC,CASSLGLTTTGANVLTF
TRBJ2-5,.,16,.,TRBV9,TGTGCCAGCAGCGTAGCTGGCGAGAGAGGAGGAGAGACCCAGTACTTC,CASSVAGERGGETQYF
TRBJ2-7,.,12,.,TRBV14,TGTGCCAGCAGCCAAGCCAGTAGGAGGCAGTACTTC,CASSQASRRQYF
TRBJ1-5,.,15,.,TRBV4-2,TGTGCCAGCAGTCAGCTGGGCGGGGGCAATCAGCCCCAGCATTTT,CASSQLGGGNQPQHF
TRBJ1-2,TRBD1,12,.,TRBV19,TGTGCCTTGGGACAGGGAGTATCTGGCTACACCTTC,CALGQGVSGYTF
TRBJ2-7,.,15,.,TRBV7-3,TGTGCCAGCAGCTTGGCCGGGACTGCCTCCTACGAGCAGTACTTC,CASSLAGTASYEQYF
TRBJ2-2,TRBD2,15,.,TRBV7-8,TGTGCCAGCAGCAACCTAGCGGGAGGACCCGGGGAGCTGTTTTTT,CASSNLAGGPGELFF
TRBJ2-2,.,15,.,TRBV5-1,TGCGCCAGCAGCTTCGGGGGGCCGAACACCGGGGAGCTGTTTTTT,CASSFGGPNTGELFF
TRBJ1-1,.,14,.,TRBV27,TGTGCCAGCACTCATATCTGGGGGGGGACTGAAGCTTTCTTT,CASTHIWGGTEAFF
TRBJ2-7,TRBD2,15,.,TRBV5-4,TGTGCCAGCAGCTTGTCACTAGCGGCCTCTTACGAGCAGTACTTC,CASSLSLAASYEQYF
TRBJ2-7,.,15,.,TRBV27,TGTGCCAGCAGTTACTCTAGCGGGACAGGCTACGAGCAGTACTTC,CASSYSSGTGYEQYF
TRBJ1-2,.,15,.,TRBV4-1,TGCGCCAGCAGCCAAGTATCAGGGTCCGACTATGGCTACACCTTC,CASSQVSGSDYGYTF
TRBJ1-5,TRBD1,13,.,TRBV6-1,TGTGCCAGCAGGGCAGGGGGTATTCAGCCCCAGCATTTT,CASRAGGIQPQHF
TRBJ2-7,.,12,.,TRBV30,TGTGCCTGGAGTGCTACAGGTTACGAGCAGTACTTC,CAWSATGYEQYF
TRBJ2-3,TRBD2,15,.,TRBV9,TGTGCCAGCAGCGTAGGAATTAGCGGGAGTTATACGCAGTATTTT,CASSVGISGSYTQYF
TRBJ1-3,.,14,.,TRBV13,TGTGCCAGCGCTTTTGACAGCTCTGGAAACACCATATATTTT,CASAFDSSGNTIYF
TRBJ2-3,.,14,.,TRBV13,TGTGCCAGCAGCTCCTTACAGGGTGCAGATACGCAGTATTTT,CASSSLQGADTQYF
TRBJ1-1,TRBD1,14,.,TRBV5-1,TGCGCCAGCAGCTTAAGACAGGGTAACACTGAAGCTTTCTTT,CASSLRQGNTEAFF
TRBJ2-7,TRBD2,15,.,TRBV28,TGTGCCAGCAGTTTATCTAGCGGGAGCTCCTACGAGCAGTACTTC,CASSLSSGSSYEQYF
TRBJ2-1,.,14,.,TRBV7-9,TGTGCCAGCAGCTCACTGCGACTGGCCAATGAGCAGTTCTTC,CASSSLRLANEQFF